This T cell receptor beta chain stems from a study of blood T cell repertoires in COVID-19. Method: immunoSEQ multiplex PCR; TCRdb's copy keeps in-frame clones and lacks some. In the table there are over 200,000 clones, 85% to 90% of which are singletons. Looked up from germline, CDR1 is ENHRY and CDR2 is SYGVKD. This CDR3 spans 18 amino acids. Trimming shortened V by 0 bases and J by 4 bases, and 21 bases separated the two germline ends. The TCR comes from a man under 40 with COVID-19, enrolled during active disease. The chain carries TRBV10-3 and TRBJ1-2; a possible D gene is TRBD1 (5 bases). Sequencing used peripheral blood. The CDR3 coding sequence is TGTGCCATCAGTGAGTCGACTCAAGAGCAGGGATCCGGCTATGGCTACACCTTC. Its protein product is CAISESTQEQGSGYGYTF.